Listed below are T cell receptor beta chains from one sample, sequenced in a study of cytomegalovirus exposure and HLA in healthy donors. Clones were read by immunoSEQ multiplex PCR, and TCRdb kept only the in-frame ones, dropping some. The table shows some 130,000 clones, with about 66% occurring only once. The sample consisted of PBMCs. These receptors were taken from a young man in good health and CMV-seropositive. CDR3s include the opening cysteine and the closing phenylalanine or tryptophan.

CDR3aa: CSATISGVDTQYF
v_gene: TRBV29-1
j_gene: TRBJ2-3

CDR3aa: CASSQDFLSGLAGMGEQFF
v_gene: TRBV4-2
j_gene: TRBJ2-1

CDR3aa: CASSPPSRGTDTQYF
v_gene: TRBV18
j_gene: TRBJ2-3

CDR3aa: CASSNGREGNQPQHF
v_gene: TRBV7-9
j_gene: TRBJ1-5

CDR3aa: CATSSSSRGNTEAFF
v_gene: TRBV15
j_gene: TRBJ1-1

CDR3aa: CASSRREFNANTGELFF
v_gene: TRBV19
j_gene: TRBJ2-2

CDR3aa: CASSLVSRGDGYTF
v_gene: TRBV5-5
j_gene: TRBJ1-2

CDR3aa: CATNFDTDQETQYF
v_gene: TRBV28
j_gene: TRBJ2-5

CDR3aa: CASSLEGGARTGELFF
v_gene: TRBV11-3
j_gene: TRBJ2-2

CDR3aa: CASSRTGDSNQPQHF
v_gene: TRBV5-1
j_gene: TRBJ1-5

CDR3aa: CAISESNSGLSTDTQYF
v_gene: TRBV10-3
j_gene: TRBJ2-3

CDR3aa: CSARRQTGEGF
v_gene: TRBV20-1
j_gene: TRBJ1-2

CDR3aa: CASSPVIAGGGRTDTQYF
v_gene: TRBV18
j_gene: TRBJ2-3

CDR3aa: CAISEIGAVHEAFF
v_gene: TRBV10-3
j_gene: TRBJ1-1

CDR3aa: CASSLTDGNTIYF
v_gene: TRBV5-1
j_gene: TRBJ1-3

CDR3aa: CASSLTGYNEKLFF
v_gene: TRBV28
j_gene: TRBJ1-4

CDR3aa: CASSPTTSGSDTQYF
v_gene: TRBV5-6
j_gene: TRBJ2-3

CDR3aa: CASSLVLQETQYF
v_gene: TRBV7-2
j_gene: TRBJ2-5

CDR3aa: CASSISRGSSGNTIYF
v_gene: TRBV19
j_gene: TRBJ1-3

CDR3aa: CATSRDTRQSNQPQHF
v_gene: TRBV15
j_gene: TRBJ1-5

CDR3aa: CASSPPGQGAYEQFF
v_gene: TRBV28
j_gene: TRBJ2-1

CDR3aa: CASTERVRGNQPQHF
v_gene: TRBV28
j_gene: TRBJ1-5

CDR3aa: CASSFKAGGGGRDEQFF
v_gene: TRBV5-4
j_gene: TRBJ2-1

CDR3aa: CASSTTGLNQPQHF
v_gene: TRBV4-2
j_gene: TRBJ1-5

CDR3aa: CASSLIPSGRDSYNEQFF
v_gene: TRBV7-3
j_gene: TRBJ2-1

CDR3aa: CASSQLLAGGPPYEQYF
v_gene: TRBV4-2
j_gene: TRBJ2-7

CDR3aa: CASSSASGRPPPTQYF
v_gene: TRBV7-2
j_gene: TRBJ2-5

CDR3aa: CAISESDRIYGYTF
v_gene: TRBV10-3
j_gene: TRBJ1-2

CDR3aa: CASSLVGSRDEQYF
v_gene: TRBV5-4
j_gene: TRBJ2-7

CDR3aa: CASSTEAGNKNIQYF
v_gene: TRBV19
j_gene: TRBJ2-4

CDR3aa: CASSLRWPAGQVGELFF
v_gene: TRBV13
j_gene: TRBJ2-2

CDR3aa: CASSPAGVNTEAFF
v_gene: TRBV18
j_gene: TRBJ1-1

CDR3aa: CASSQDGGGSETQYF
v_gene: TRBV4-2
j_gene: TRBJ2-5

CDR3aa: CSGRDMNTEAFF
v_gene: TRBV7-9
j_gene: TRBJ1-1

CDR3aa: CSVEPQGPTSGYTF
v_gene: TRBV29-1
j_gene: TRBJ1-2

CDR3aa: CASRLAGNQETQYF
v_gene: TRBV28
j_gene: TRBJ2-5

CDR3aa: CAGGQDSYEQYF
v_gene: TRBV7-9
j_gene: TRBJ2-7

CDR3aa: CASSLASGANSYNEQFF
v_gene: TRBV7-2
j_gene: TRBJ2-1

CDR3aa: CASSLAGSMGYEQYF
v_gene: TRBV7-3
j_gene: TRBJ2-7

CDR3aa: CASSSSREQDGYTF
v_gene: TRBV9
j_gene: TRBJ1-2